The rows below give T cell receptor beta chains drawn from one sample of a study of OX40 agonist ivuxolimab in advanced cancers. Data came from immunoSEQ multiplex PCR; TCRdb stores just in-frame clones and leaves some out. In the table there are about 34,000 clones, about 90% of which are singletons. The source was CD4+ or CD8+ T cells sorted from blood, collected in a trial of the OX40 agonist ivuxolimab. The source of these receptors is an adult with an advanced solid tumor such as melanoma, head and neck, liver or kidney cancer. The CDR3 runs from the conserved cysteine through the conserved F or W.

CDR3aa: CASSEETQYF
v_gene: TRBV2
j_gene: TRBJ2-5

CDR3aa: CASSAQGRTQETQYF
v_gene: TRBV2
j_gene: TRBJ2-5

CDR3aa: CASSPQRDRELWGADTQYF
v_gene: TRBV19
j_gene: TRBJ2-3

CDR3aa: CSVEGAGQPDTQYF
v_gene: TRBV29-1
j_gene: TRBJ2-3

CDR3aa: CASSLMGGPGGSEQYF
v_gene: TRBV7-3
j_gene: TRBJ2-7

CDR3aa: CAISESVGFEQFF
v_gene: TRBV10-3
j_gene: TRBJ2-1

CDR3aa: CASSLVQRTTYNEQFF
v_gene: TRBV5-5
j_gene: TRBJ2-1

CDR3aa: CASSLASDREAFF
v_gene: TRBV28
j_gene: TRBJ1-1

CDR3aa: CASSLRDQGNTIYF
v_gene: TRBV6-1
j_gene: TRBJ1-3

CDR3aa: CSSGQGAGNEQFF
v_gene: TRBV29-1
j_gene: TRBJ2-1

CDR3aa: CASSRTSGGAYGANVLTF
v_gene: TRBV7-6
j_gene: TRBJ2-6

CDR3aa: CASSQNLRQGSYEQYF
v_gene: TRBV4-2
j_gene: TRBJ2-7

CDR3aa: CASRVRQGADQPQHF
v_gene: TRBV19
j_gene: TRBJ1-5

CDR3aa: CAWSYARNTEAFF
v_gene: TRBV30
j_gene: TRBJ1-1

CDR3aa: CASVGEFNQPQHF
v_gene: TRBV2
j_gene: TRBJ1-5

CDR3aa: CASSEVGGGAYEQYF
v_gene: TRBV2
j_gene: TRBJ2-7

CDR3aa: CASSLRNRGHYQFF
v_gene: TRBV27
j_gene: TRBJ2-1

CDR3aa: CAISEPGQGNIQYF
v_gene: TRBV10-3
j_gene: TRBJ2-4

CDR3aa: CASSGDRAHEQYF
v_gene: TRBV11-2
j_gene: TRBJ2-7

CDR3aa: CASSESPGELNEQFF
v_gene: TRBV10-1
j_gene: TRBJ2-1

CDR3aa: CATSRDRAGGQAQYF
v_gene: TRBV15
j_gene: TRBJ2-3

CDR3aa: CASSFRDTYNEQFF
v_gene: TRBV7-9
j_gene: TRBJ2-1

CDR3aa: CASSDELAGLEQFF
v_gene: TRBV2
j_gene: TRBJ2-1

CDR3aa: CASSPQTGANVLTF
v_gene: TRBV19
j_gene: TRBJ2-6

CDR3aa: CASSFGQDGEKLFF
v_gene: TRBV7-9
j_gene: TRBJ1-4

CDR3aa: CAWSEGGSSYNSPLHF
v_gene: TRBV30
j_gene: TRBJ1-6

CDR3aa: CASSFRFLATGTKETQYF
v_gene: TRBV5-8
j_gene: TRBJ2-5

CDR3aa: CASTTLKRAGELFF
v_gene: TRBV11-2
j_gene: TRBJ2-2

CDR3aa: CAWSAGLSYEQYF
v_gene: TRBV30
j_gene: TRBJ2-7

CDR3aa: CASSLGVMNTEAFF
v_gene: TRBV11-2
j_gene: TRBJ1-1

CDR3aa: CASSFGTTYGYTF
v_gene: TRBV28
j_gene: TRBJ1-2

CDR3aa: CASRRTANTEAFF
v_gene: TRBV19
j_gene: TRBJ1-1

CDR3aa: CASSQGQGNEKLFF
v_gene: TRBV11-2
j_gene: TRBJ1-4

CDR3aa: CASSSEGGETQYF
v_gene: TRBV11-3
j_gene: TRBJ2-5

CDR3aa: CASSQVGGANVLTF
v_gene: TRBV7-3
j_gene: TRBJ2-6

CDR3aa: CASSLFRMGGSYNSPLHF
v_gene: TRBV27
j_gene: TRBJ1-6

CDR3aa: CSARQDNEQFF
v_gene: TRBV20-1
j_gene: TRBJ2-1

CDR3aa: CASSGAGDDIEAFF
v_gene: TRBV2
j_gene: TRBJ1-1

CDR3aa: CASISLGVGDSPLHF
v_gene: TRBV6-6
j_gene: TRBJ1-6

CDR3aa: CASSPPGRANTEAFF
v_gene: TRBV7-9
j_gene: TRBJ1-1

CDR3aa: CASSLEVAGDYEQYF
v_gene: TRBV5-1
j_gene: TRBJ2-7

CDR3aa: CASSLAVRVGEQYF
v_gene: TRBV7-6
j_gene: TRBJ2-7

CDR3aa: CASSLDLTRRSVTEAFF
v_gene: TRBV5-6
j_gene: TRBJ1-1

CDR3aa: CASSEAVYRAAFF
v_gene: TRBV6-1
j_gene: TRBJ1-1

CDR3aa: CASSRGSIAYEQYF
v_gene: TRBV19
j_gene: TRBJ2-7

CDR3aa: CASSPRTVGNYNEQFF
v_gene: TRBV7-9
j_gene: TRBJ2-1

CDR3aa: CATLSGGTEAFF
v_gene: TRBV19
j_gene: TRBJ1-1

CDR3aa: CASSLVGANEKLFF
v_gene: TRBV5-6
j_gene: TRBJ1-4

CDR3aa: CASSEGNGRYGTQYF
v_gene: TRBV6-1
j_gene: TRBJ2-3